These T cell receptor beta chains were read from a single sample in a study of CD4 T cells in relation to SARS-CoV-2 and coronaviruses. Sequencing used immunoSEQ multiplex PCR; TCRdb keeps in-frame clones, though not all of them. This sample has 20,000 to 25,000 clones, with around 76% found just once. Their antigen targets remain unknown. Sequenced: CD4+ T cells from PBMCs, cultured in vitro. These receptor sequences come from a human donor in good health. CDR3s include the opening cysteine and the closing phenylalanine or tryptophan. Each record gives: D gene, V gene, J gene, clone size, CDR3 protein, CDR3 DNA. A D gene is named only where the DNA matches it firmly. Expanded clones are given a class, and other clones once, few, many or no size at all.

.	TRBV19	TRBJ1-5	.	CASRETAYSNQPQHF	TGTGCCAGTAGAGAGACAGCTTATAGCAATCAGCCCCAGCATTTT
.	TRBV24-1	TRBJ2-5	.	CATSDANREETQYF	TGTGCCACCAGTGACGCAAACAGGGAAGAGACCCAGTACTTC
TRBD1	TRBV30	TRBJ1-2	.	CAWSPTGYRGYTF	TGTGCCTGGAGTCCGACAGGGTATCGTGGCTACACCTTC
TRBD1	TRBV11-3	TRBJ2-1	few	CASSSGTASSYNEQFF	TGTGCCAGCAGCTCCGGGACAGCGAGCTCCTACAATGAGCAGTTCTTC
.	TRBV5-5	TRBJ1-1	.	CASSLDSEAFF	TGTGCCAGCAGCTTGGATTCCGAAGCTTTCTTT
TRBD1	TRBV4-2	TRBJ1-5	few	CASSHDRGRQPQHF	TGTGCCAGCAGCCATGACAGGGGGCGGCAGCCCCAGCATTTT
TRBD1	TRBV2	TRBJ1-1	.	CASSDGQGVVEAFF	TGTGCCAGCAGTGACGGACAGGGGGTAGTTGAAGCTTTCTTT
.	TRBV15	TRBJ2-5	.	CATSRDWGAGETQYF	TGTGCCACCAGCAGAGATTGGGGGGCCGGGGAGACCCAGTACTTC
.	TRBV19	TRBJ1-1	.	CASSIIDSPNTEAFF	TGTGCCAGTAGTATAATCGACAGCCCGAACACTGAAGCTTTCTTT
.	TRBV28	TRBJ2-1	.	CASIYEGGNEQFF	TGTGCCAGCATATATGAGGGAGGCAATGAGCAGTTCTTC
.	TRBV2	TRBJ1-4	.	CASIDLWREKLFF	TGTGCCAGCATCGATCTCTGGCGTGAAAAACTGTTTTTT
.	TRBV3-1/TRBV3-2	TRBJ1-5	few	CASSQGVSNQPQHF	TGTGCCAGCAGCCAAGGAGTGAGCAATCAGCCCCAGCATTTT
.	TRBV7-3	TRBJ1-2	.	CASSHEAGNGYTF	TGTGCCAGCAGCCACGAAGCGGGTAATGGCTACACCTTC
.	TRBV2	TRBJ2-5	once	CASSEEGTQYF	TGTGCCAGCAGTGAAGAGGGGACCCAGTACTTC
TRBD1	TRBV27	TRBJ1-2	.	CASSARQGAYGYTF	TGTGCCAGCAGTGCGCGACAGGGGGCCTACGGCTACACCTTC
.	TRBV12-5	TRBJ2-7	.	CASGLMPPSGLQYF	TGTGCTAGTGGTTTGATGCCCCCCTCTGGATTGCAGTACTTC
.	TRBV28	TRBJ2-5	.	CASSLRPKETQYF	TGTGCCAGCAGTTTAAGGCCTAAAGAGACCCAGTACTTC
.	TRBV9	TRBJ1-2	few	CASSWGQTITNYGYTF	TGTGCCAGCAGCTGGGGACAAACTATCACTAACTATGGCTACACCTTC
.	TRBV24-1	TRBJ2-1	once	CATSELVDNEQFF	TGTGCCACCAGTGAGTTGGTGGACAATGAGCAGTTCTTC
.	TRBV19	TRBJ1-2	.	CASKVPGAQYGYTF	TGTGCCAGTAAGGTCCCAGGGGCCCAATACGGCTACACCTTC
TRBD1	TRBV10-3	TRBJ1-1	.	CASKTGSTNTEAFF	TGTGCCTCTAAGACAGGGTCCACGAACACTGAAGCTTTCTTT
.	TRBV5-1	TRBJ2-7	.	CASSLGYEQYF	TGCGCCAGCAGCTTGGGGTACGAGCAGTACTTC
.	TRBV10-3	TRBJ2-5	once	CAIRREREETQYF	TGTGCCATTAGGAGAGAACGGGAAGAGACCCAGTACTTC
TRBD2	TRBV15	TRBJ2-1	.	CATSKSSGDYNEQFF	TGTGCCACCAGCAAGTCTAGCGGAGATTACAATGAGCAGTTCTTC
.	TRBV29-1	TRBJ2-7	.	CSAEEGVGSYEQYF	TGCAGCGCAGAGGAGGGAGTAGGTTCCTACGAGCAGTACTTC
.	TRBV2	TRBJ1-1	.	CASSEDRNTEAFF	TGTGCCAGCAGCGAAGACAGAAACACTGAAGCTTTCTTT
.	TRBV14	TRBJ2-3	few	CASSQGGSTDTQYF	TGTGCCAGCAGCCAAGGGGGGAGCACAGATACGCAGTATTTT
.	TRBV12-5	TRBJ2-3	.	CASYAHVRETDTQYF	TGTGCTAGTTATGCTCATGTGAGGGAAACAGATACGCAGTATTTT
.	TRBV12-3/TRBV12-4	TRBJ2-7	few	CASRTTLAYEQYF	TGTGCCAGCAGAACTACACTAGCCTACGAGCAGTACTTC
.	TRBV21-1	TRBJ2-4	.	CAGSGGIATQRKNIQYF	TGTGCCGGCAGCGGGGGAATAGCTACACAAAGAAAAAACATTCAGTACTTC
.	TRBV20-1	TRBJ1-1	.	CSASLSGNTEAFF	TGCAGTGCTAGTCTTTCCGGGAACACTGAAGCTTTCTTT
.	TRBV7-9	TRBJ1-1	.	CASSLSGRARTEAFF	TGTGCCAGCAGCTTATCGGGGAGGGCCCGCACTGAAGCTTTCTTT
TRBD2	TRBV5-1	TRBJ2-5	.	CASSLAVAGLLQTQYF	TGCGCCAGCAGCTTGGCGGTAGCGGGATTATTACAGACCCAGTACTTC
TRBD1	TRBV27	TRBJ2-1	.	CASSKTGTGLRFF	TGTGCCAGCAGTAAAACCGGGACAGGGTTAAGGTTCTTC
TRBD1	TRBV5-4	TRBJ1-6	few	CASSSRTGGAGSPLHF	TGTGCCAGCAGCTCCAGGACAGGGGGCGCGGGGTCACCCCTCCACTTT
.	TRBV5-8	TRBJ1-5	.	CASSLGQRNQPQHF	TGTGCCAGCAGCTTGGGACAGCGCAATCAGCCCCAGCATTTT
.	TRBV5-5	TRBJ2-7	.	CASSLGWGPYEQYF	TGTGCCAGCAGCTTGGGTTGGGGCCCCTACGAGCAGTACTTC
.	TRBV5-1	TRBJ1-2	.	CASSLMGGDYGYTF	TGCGCCAGCAGCTTGATGGGGGGAGACTATGGCTACACCTTC
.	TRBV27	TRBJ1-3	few	CASSRLTGSGNTIYF	TGTGCCAGCAGTCGCCTTACAGGATCTGGAAACACCATATATTTT
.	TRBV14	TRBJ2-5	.	CASRWGKETQYF	TGTGCCAGCAGGTGGGGGAAAGAGACCCAGTACTTC
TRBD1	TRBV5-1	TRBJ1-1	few	CASSLGQSRDTEAFF	TGCGCCAGCAGCCTGGGACAGAGCCGGGACACTGAAGCTTTCTTT
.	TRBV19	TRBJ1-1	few	CASSIQGMNTEAFF	TGTGCCAGTAGTATTCAAGGGATGAACACTGAAGCTTTCTTT
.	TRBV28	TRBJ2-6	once	CASSPRNSGANVLTF	TGTGCCAGCAGTCCGAGAAACTCTGGGGCCAACGTCCTGACTTTC
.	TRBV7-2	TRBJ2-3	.	CASSLRWDSTDTQYF	TGTGCCAGCAGCTTAAGGTGGGACAGCACAGATACGCAGTATTTT
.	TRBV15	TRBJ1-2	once	CAPQGTGYGYTF	TGTGCCCCCCAGGGGACGGGGTATGGCTACACCTTC
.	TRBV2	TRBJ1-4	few	CASSTQGDLWDLFF	TGTGCCAGCAGTACACAGGGAGATCTTTGGGACCTGTTTTTT
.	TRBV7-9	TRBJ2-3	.	CASSLVSLEGFADTQYF	TGTGCCAGCAGCTTAGTCTCACTAGAAGGGTTTGCAGATACGCAGTATTTT
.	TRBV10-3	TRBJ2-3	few	CAISDVRAGADTQYF	TGTGCCATCAGTGATGTCCGAGCGGGCGCAGATACGCAGTATTTT
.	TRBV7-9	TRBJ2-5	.	CASSLKGGLFQETQYF	TGTGCCAGCAGCTTGAAAGGAGGGCTTTTCCAAGAGACCCAGTACTTC
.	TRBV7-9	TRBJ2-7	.	CARAGGSVSSYEQYF	TGTGCCAGGGCCGGAGGATCGGTGAGCTCCTACGAGCAGTACTTC
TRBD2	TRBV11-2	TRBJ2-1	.	CASSPSGRRSYNEQFF	TGTGCCAGCAGCCCCAGCGGGAGGAGATCCTACAATGAGCAGTTCTTC
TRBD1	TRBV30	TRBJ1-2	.	CAWGSGGRGYTF	TGTGCCTGGGGCTCAGGGGGCCGAGGCTACACCTTC
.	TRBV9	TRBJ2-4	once	CASSPGLLEAKNIQYF	TGTGCCAGCAGCCCGGGGCTTCTGGAAGCCAAAAACATTCAGTACTTC
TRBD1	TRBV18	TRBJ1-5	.	CASSPPGQALSNQPQHF	TGTGCCAGCTCACCACCGGGACAGGCTCTTAGCAATCAGCCCCAGCATTTT